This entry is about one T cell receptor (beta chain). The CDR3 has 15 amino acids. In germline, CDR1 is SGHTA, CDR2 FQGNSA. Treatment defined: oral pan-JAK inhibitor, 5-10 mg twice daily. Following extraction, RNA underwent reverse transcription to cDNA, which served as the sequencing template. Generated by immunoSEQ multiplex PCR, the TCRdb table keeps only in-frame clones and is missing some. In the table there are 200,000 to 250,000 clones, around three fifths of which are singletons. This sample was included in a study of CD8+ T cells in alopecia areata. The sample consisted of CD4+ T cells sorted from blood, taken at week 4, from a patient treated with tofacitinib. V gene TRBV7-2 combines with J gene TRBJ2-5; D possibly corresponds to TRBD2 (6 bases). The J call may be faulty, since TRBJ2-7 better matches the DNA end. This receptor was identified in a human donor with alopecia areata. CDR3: CASSLRRGDSYEQYF. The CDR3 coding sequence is TGTGCCAGCAGCTTAAGGCGGGGAGACTCCTACGAGCAGTACTTC.